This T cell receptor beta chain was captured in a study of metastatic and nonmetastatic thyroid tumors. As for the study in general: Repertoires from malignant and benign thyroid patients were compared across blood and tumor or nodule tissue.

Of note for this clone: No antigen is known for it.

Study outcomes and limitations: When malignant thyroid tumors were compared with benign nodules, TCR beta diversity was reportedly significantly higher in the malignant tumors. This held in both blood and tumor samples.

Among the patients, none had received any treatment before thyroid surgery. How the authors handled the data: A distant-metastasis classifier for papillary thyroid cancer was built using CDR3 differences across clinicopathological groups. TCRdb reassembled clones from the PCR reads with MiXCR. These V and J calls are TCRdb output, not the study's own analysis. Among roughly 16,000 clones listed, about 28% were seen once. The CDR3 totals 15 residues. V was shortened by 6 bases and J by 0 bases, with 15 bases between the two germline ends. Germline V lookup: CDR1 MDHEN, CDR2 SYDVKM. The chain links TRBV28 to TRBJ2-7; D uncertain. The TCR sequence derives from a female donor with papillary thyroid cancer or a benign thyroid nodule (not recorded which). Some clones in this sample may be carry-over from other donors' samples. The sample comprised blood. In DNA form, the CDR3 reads TGTGCCAGCAGCCGTACCTCCGGGTCCTCCTACGAGCAGTACTTC. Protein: CASSRTSGSSYEQYF.